Each of the 23 T cell receptor beta chains below was sequenced from the same sample in a study of siplizumab effects on memory and regulatory T cells. Only in-frame clones appear in the TCRdb table, and some are missing; sequencing was by immunoSEQ multiplex PCR. Of 55,000 to 80,000 clones listed, roughly 78% are singletons. The sample taken for sequencing was memory CD4+ T cells sorted from blood. The receptors here all came from a human donor in good health.

V is TRBV19 and J is TRBJ2-6, with 9 bases aligning to TRBD1. CDR3 length equals 16 residues. The germline V gene encodes CDR1 LNHDA and CDR2 SQIVND (reference sequence). V shed 6 bases, J shed 4 bases, and the junction held 7 bases outside the gene matches. The CDR3 sequence: CASRNSQGAGANVLTF. The CDR3 nucleotides are TGTGCCAGTAGAAATTCACAGGGGGCCGGGGCCAACGTCCTGACTTTC.

In DNA form, the CDR3 reads TGTGCCAGCAGCTTGATAGGTGGTGGGGGCGAGCAGTACTTC. This translates into CASSLIGGGGEQYF. V and J are TRBV5-4 and TRBJ2-7, with D perhaps given as TRBD1 or TRBD2 (5 bases each). Trimming removed 1 base from V and 6 bases from J, with 14 bases in between. This CDR3 has 14 residues. The germline CDR1 and CDR2 sequences are SGHNT and YYREEE (reference sequence).

J is TRBJ2-7 and V is TRBV19; TRBD2 aligns across 9 bases. The length of the CDR3 is 15 residues. V gave up 6 bases and J gave up 7 bases; unmatched junction bases: 13. Germline values: CDR1 LNHDA, CDR2 SQIVND (reference sequence). The CDR3 DNA reads as TGTGCCAGTAGGCCCTCGGCGGGGGGGCCGGGGGAGCAGTACTTC. The encoded protein is CASRPSAGGPGEQYF.

This chain links TRBV5-1 with TRBJ2-3; D unresolved. Per the germline V gene, CDR1 is SGHRS and CDR2 is YFSETQ. The CDR3 loop spans 17 amino acids. Trimming cost V 1 base and J 0 bases, with 15 bases left between them. CDR3 in DNA: TGCGCCAGCAGCTTGATCCCACCACCAACTAGCACAGATACGCAGTATTTT. As protein: CASSLIPPPTSTDTQYF.

The rearrangement joins TRBV10-3 to TRBJ1-1; 10 nucleotides agree with TRBD1. Germline CDR1 is ENHRY and CDR2 is SYGVKD. The CDR3 covers 15 residues. Trimming at V came to 0 bases and at J to 3 bases, leaving 1 base not matched to a gene. The CDR3 DNA is TGTGCCATCAGTGAGTCTGGACAGGGGGACACTGAAGCTTTCTTT. This encodes CAISESGQGDTEAFF.

The chain joins TRBV6-1 to TRBJ2-3, with unresolved D. The CDR3 has 11 residues. V shed 5 bases and J shed 5 bases, with 5 bases lying between them. Germline V gene lookup returns CDR1 MNHNS and CDR2 SASEGT. The CDR3 loop is CASSYKDTQYF. CDR3 nucleotide sequence: TGTGCCAGCAGTTACAAAGATACGCAGTATTTT.

This clone was counted only a few times. The V call is TRBV19, the J call TRBJ1-3; tentatively, D is TRBD1 (6 bases). CDR1 is LNHDA and CDR2 is SQIVND in the germline V gene (reference sequence). The CDR3 length is 14 residues. V shed 7 bases and J shed 9 bases, with 19 bases lying between them. The CDR3 DNA reads TGTGCCAGTACCGCCACCGGCAGGGGTGTCACCATATATTTT. Translated, it gives CASTATGRGVTIYF.

The V call is TRBV4-1, the J call TRBJ1-1; D is possibly TRBD1 (5 bases). Trimming took off 1 base at V and 1 base at J, with 10 bases between the two ends. CDR3 length: 15 residues. Looked up from germline, CDR1 is MGHRA and CDR2 is YSYEKL. DNA of the CDR3: TGCGCCAGCAGCCAAGCAAGGGGCAGGAACACTGAAGCTTTCTTT. Translating it yields CASSQARGRNTEAFF.

The rearrangement uses TRBV6-1 and TRBJ1-2; D possibly corresponds to TRBD1 (5 bases). Germline V CDR1 and CDR2: MNHNS, SASEGT. CDR3 length equals 13 residues. V was trimmed by 10 bases and J by 2 bases, leaving 14 bases between them. The CDR3 DNA is TGTGCCACAGGCCGGGACCCAAACTATGGCTACACCTTC. Translated, it gives CATGRDPNYGYTF.

The V call is TRBV28, the J call TRBJ1-2, with D possibly matching TRBD1 (5 bases). CDR3 length equals 16 residues. Germline V gene sequence: CDR1 MDHEN, CDR2 SYDVKM. Trimming took off 6 bases at V and 4 bases at J, with 21 bases between the two ends. CDR3 coding DNA: TGTGCCAGCAGCCAATGGGTGGGCAGGGCAAGCTATGGCTACACCTTC. It is translated as CASSQWVGRASYGYTF.

The chain employs TRBV2 and TRBJ2-2; 12 bases align to TRBD2. The CDR3 is 17 amino acids. Losses at the gene ends were 5 bases for V and 1 base for J; bases not matched to a gene: 5. CDR1 and CDR2 from the germline V gene are SNHLY and FYNNEI. The CDR3 region is CASSPGTSGWNTGELFF. The DNA of the CDR3 is TGTGCCAGCAGTCCCGGGACTAGCGGGTGGAACACCGGGGAGCTGTTTTTT.

J is TRBJ1-4 and V is TRBV30, with D possibly being TRBD1 (6 bases). Germline-derived CDR1 and CDR2 are GTSNPN and SVGIG (reference sequence). V was clipped by 8 bases and J by 2 bases, with 12 bases between them. The CDR3 has 13 amino acids. CDR3 in amino acids: CAQQGFTNEKLFF. CDR3 nucleotides: TGTGCCCAACAGGGTTTTACTAATGAAAAACTGTTTTTT.

The genes are TRBV2 and TRBJ1-2; TRBD1 is a possible D gene (5 bases). The germline V gene has CDR1 SNHLY and CDR2 FYNNEI. V was pared by 9 bases and J by 4 bases, with 15 bases between. The CDR3 spans 13 residues. CDR3 sequence (DNA): TGTGCCAGTCGGCCGGGGACGGCCTATGGCTACACCTTC. This gives the protein CASRPGTAYGYTF.

The gene calls are TRBV5-4 and TRBJ2-7; D might be TRBD1 or TRBD2, each matching 5 bases. There are 14 residues in the CDR3. From germline, CDR1 is SGHNT and CDR2 YYREEE (reference sequence). The ends were cut back, 0 bases at V and 3 bases at J, with 10 bases in the middle. CDR3 sequence reads: CASSLGGAYYEQYF. CDR3 in DNA: TGTGCCAGCAGCTTGGGAGGGGCCTACTACGAGCAGTACTTC.

The chain joins TRBV7-9 to TRBJ2-7, with D uncertain. The CDR3 loop spans 13 amino acids. V lost 1 base to trimming and J lost 4 bases, with 8 bases between them. Germline CDR1 and CDR2: SEHNR and FQNEAQ (reference sequence). CDR3 sequence (DNA): TGTGCCAGCAGCTTAGGACAAGAATACGAGCAGTACTTC. This translates into CASSLGQEYEQYF.

This CDR3 reads CASSWAGPNTEAFF. CDR3 sequence (DNA): TGCGCCAGCAGCTGGGCAGGACCGAACACTGAAGCTTTCTTT. The chain uses TRBV5-1 and TRBJ1-1; D unresolved. CDR1 and CDR2 from the germline V gene are SGHRS and YFSETQ. The CDR3 covers 14 residues. V gave up 3 bases and J gave up 1 base, with 10 bases separating them.

The chain combines TRBV7-9 with TRBJ1-4, with TRBD1 as a possible D gene (5 bases). The CDR3 spans 17 residues. Trimming removed 0 bases from V and 0 bases from J, with 11 bases in between. The germline CDR1 and CDR2 sequences are SEHNR and FQNEAQ (reference sequence). In DNA form, the CDR3 reads TGTGCCAGCAGCTTAGCGTGGGGGACGGCAACTAATGAAAAACTGTTTTTT. Residues: CASSLAWGTATNEKLFF.

The sample holds many counts of this clone. The chain joins TRBV30 to TRBJ1-6; D might be TRBD1 (6 bases). This CDR3 is 14 amino acids long. Trimming shortened V by 4 bases and J by 2 bases, and 9 bases separated the two germline ends. CDR1 is GTSNPN, CDR2 SVGIG, per germline (reference sequence). CDR3 amino acids: CAWTGTTYNSPLHF. The DNA of the CDR3 is TGTGCCTGGACCGGGACAACCTATAATTCACCCCTCCACTTT.

J is TRBJ2-1 and V is TRBV18; TRBD1 is a possible D gene (5 bases). This CDR3 region has 19 residues. V lost 0 bases to trimming and J lost 6 bases, with 24 bases between them. Germline V gene sequence: CDR1 KGHSH, CDR2 LQKENI. The CDR3 loop reads CASSPPQGARLGNSNEQFF. DNA of the CDR3: TGTGCCAGCTCACCACCCCAAGGGGCTAGATTGGGGAATTCCAATGAGCAGTTCTTC. The full variable domain, its missing parts supplied by reference TRBV18 and TRBJ2-1, is NAGVMQNPRHLVRRRGQEARLRCSPMKGHSHVYWYRQLPEEGLKFMVYLQKENIIDESGMPKERFSAEFPKEGPSILRIQQVVRGDSAAYFCASSPPQGARLGNSNEQFFGPGTRLTVL.

V gene TRBV5-1 combines with J gene TRBJ1-5, with D maybe TRBD1 (5 bases). CDR1 and CDR2 (germline): SGHRS, YFSETQ. The CDR3 sequence is 16 residues long. The V and J ends lost 5 bases and 0 bases respectively, with 15 bases between them. The CDR3 reads CASRKGGGDSNQPQHF. CDR3 DNA: TGCGCCAGCAGGAAGGGAGGAGGGGATAGCAATCAGCCCCAGCATTTT. Full variable domain (missing parts from reference TRBV5-1 and TRBJ1-5): KAGVTQTPRYLIKTRGQQVTLSCSPISGHRSVSWYQQTPGQGLQFLFEYFSETQRNKGNFPGRFSGRQFSNSRSEMNVSTLELGDSALYLCASRKGGGDSNQPQHFGDGTRLSIL.

V usage is TRBV9 and J usage is TRBJ2-3, with 10 nucleotides matching TRBD2. Trimming at V came to 0 bases and at J to 3 bases, leaving 7 bases not matched to a gene. The CDR3 is 17 residues long. Germline assignment: CDR1 SGDLS and CDR2 YYNGEE. CDR3 amino acids: CASSVDPSGGGTDTQYF. The CDR3 DNA is TGTGCCAGCAGCGTAGACCCCAGCGGGGGGGGGACAGATACGCAGTATTTT. Variable domain in full (rest from reference TRBV9 and TRBJ2-3): DSGVTQTPKHLITATGQRVTLRCSPRSGDLSVYWYQQSLDQGLQFLIQYYNGEERAKGNILERFSAQQFPDLHSELNLSSLELGDSALYFCASSVDPSGGGTDTQYFGPGTRLTVL.

This chain uses TRBV29-1 with TRBJ2-7; 7 positions agree with TRBD2. CDR1 is SQVTM and CDR2 is ANQGSEA in the germline V gene. CDR3 length: 13 residues. V dropped 1 base and J dropped 3; count of bases not matched to a gene: 3. CDR3 DNA sequence: TGCAGCGTTGAAGCCCGGGGGGACTACGAGCAGTACTTC. Amino acids: CSVEARGDYEQYF.

The chain is built from TRBV5-1 and TRBJ1-3; D remains ambiguous. V lost 0 bases, J lost 5 bases, and 12 bases lay in between. Germline V lookup: CDR1 SGHRS, CDR2 YFSETQ. The CDR3 spans 15 residues. CDR3 in DNA: TGCGCCAGCAGCTTGGGAAGGGAAAGACGAAACACCATATATTTT. Translation gives CASSLGRERRNTIYF.